This T cell receptor (beta chain) was found in a study of OX40 agonist ivuxolimab in advanced cancers. In the study overall: Past anti-PD-1, anti-PD-L1 or anti-CTLA-4 therapy was accepted, and around 40% had received some.

Assay: immunoSEQ multiplex PCR; the TCRdb copy retains only in-frame clones and omits some. Of more than 60,000 clones listed, more than 65% are singletons. This CDR3 contains 15 residues. The V gene lost 0 bases and the J gene lost 4 bases, with 14 bases spanning the gap. Germline V CDR1 and CDR2: SGHNT, YYREEE (reference sequence). Notes on the study in general: Relative to CD4+, CD8+ T cells held more expanded clones on average.

In regard to this clone: Its matching antigen is unknown.

The chain carries TRBV5-4 and TRBJ2-7, with a weak D call TRBD1 (5 bases). The sequencing used CD4+ or CD8+ T cells sorted from blood, collected in a trial of the OX40 agonist ivuxolimab. The receptor was isolated from an adult with an advanced solid tumor such as melanoma, head and neck, liver or kidney cancer. The CDR3 protein is CASSLGGRAYYEQYF. CDR3 DNA: TGTGCCAGCAGCTTGGGCGGCAGGGCGTATTACGAGCAGTACTTC.